This TCR beta chain was sequenced for a study of beta chain features in type 1 diabetes. About the research overall: Summed over all samples, the examined sorted cells came to under 110,000,000.

Study-level results: Equally in patients and controls, shorter templates might have been favored by PCR. TCRB CDR3s were moderately but significantly shorter in Type 1 diabetes patients in all four CD4+ subsets.

V trimming: 8 bases; J trimming: 2 bases; junction bases outside the gene matches: 9. This CDR3 has 14 residues. All of the isolated RNA was reverse transcribed, so expressed TCRB transcripts were sequenced. Assay used: immunoSEQ multiplex PCR; TCRdb lists only in-frame clones, some missing. The sample contains a few hundred thousand clones, roughly 17% of which appear only once. About this clone itself: Its target is unknown.

This rearrangement joins TRBV23-1 to TRBJ2-7; 7 bases fit TRBD1. TRBV23-1 qualifies as an ORF whose function is uncertain. Sequencing was carried out using naive CD4+ T cells from blood. The clonotype was recovered from a young man with type 1 diabetes. As DNA, the CDR3 is TGCGCCAGCGGGCAGACAGGGCCTCCCTACGAGCAGTACTTC. Translation gives CASGQTGPPYEQYF.